The sequence of this TCR beta chain was determined in a study of blood T cells in healthy people across ages. Study observations and caveats: The long-lived group displayed more naive CD4+ cells, plus higher diversity, than the aged donors did.

The use of a sample-barcoded 5' primer and a J-beta primer mix characterized a second PCR of roughly 7 to 12 cycles. TCRdb used MiXCR to reprocess the 5' RACE reads, holding one entry per CDR3 protein. The sample has some 1,800,000 distinct CDR3 sequences, approximately 39% seen once; the top ten hold 20% to 25%. From germline, CDR1 is SGHTA and CDR2 FQGNSA. The CDR3 has 15 residues. This clonotype appeared a few times. What it binds is not known. This clonotype was obtained from a human donor in good health. Specimen: blood. The V and J genes are TRBV7-2 and TRBJ2-6, with 9 bases aligning to TRBD2. Matching the DNA end better, TRBJ2-1 makes the J call doubtful. The chain's CDR3 is CASSSMGGGASGQFF. The CDR3 DNA sequence: TGTGCCAGCAGCTCTATGGGCGGGGGGGCTAGTGGGCAGTTCTTC.